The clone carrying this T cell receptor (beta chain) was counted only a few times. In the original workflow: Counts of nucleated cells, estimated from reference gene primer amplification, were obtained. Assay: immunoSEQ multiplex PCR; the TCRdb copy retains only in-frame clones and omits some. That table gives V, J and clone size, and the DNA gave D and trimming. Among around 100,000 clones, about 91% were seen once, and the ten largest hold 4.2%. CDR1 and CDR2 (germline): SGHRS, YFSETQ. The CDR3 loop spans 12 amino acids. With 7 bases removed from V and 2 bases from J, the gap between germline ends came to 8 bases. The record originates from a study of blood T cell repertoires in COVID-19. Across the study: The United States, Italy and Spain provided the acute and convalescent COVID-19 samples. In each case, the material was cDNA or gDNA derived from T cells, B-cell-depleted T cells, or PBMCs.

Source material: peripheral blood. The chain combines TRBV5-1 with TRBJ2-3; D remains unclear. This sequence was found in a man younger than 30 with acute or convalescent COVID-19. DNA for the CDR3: TGCGCCAGCTCGCGGAACACAGATACGCAGTATTTT. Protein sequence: CASSRNTDTQYF.